The present entry profiles one TCR beta chain with its context. Its target is not known. V was shortened by 1 base and J by 9 bases, with 15 bases between the two germline ends. Germline V gene sequence: CDR1 SGHTA, CDR2 FQGNSA. The CDR3 runs 15 residues. Following RNA extraction, reverse transcription yielded cDNA that acted as the sequencing template. Clones were sequenced by immunoSEQ multiplex PCR, and TCRdb holds only the in-frame ones, with some missing. The sample gives 150,000 to 250,000 clones, 55% to 70% of which show up once; 5.5% to 6% is in the top ten. This sample is drawn from a study of CD8+ T cells in alopecia areata. Study-wide results and caveats: Amid tofacitinib therapy, many expanded lesional clones stayed present in scalp and blood.

Treatment reported: oral pan-JAK inhibitor, 5-10 mg twice daily. Researchers picked out CD4+ and CD8+ T cells from PBMCs by sorting. The sequence came from a human donor with alopecia areata. Sample: CD4+ T cells sorted from blood, taken at week 24, from a patient treated with tofacitinib. The chain carries TRBV7-2 and TRBJ2-2, with D possibly being TRBD2 (6 bases). As DNA, the CDR3 is TGTGCCAGCAGCTTAGACTTCAGGAGGGAAAGGGAGCTGTTTTTT. Translation gives CASSLDFRRERELFF.